The 2 T cell receptor beta chains below were found in one sample sequenced in a study of T cells in Graves' hyperthyroidism and ophthalmopathy. Amplification of TCR beta CDR3 regions was performed using RNA transcripts as template. HTBI primers drove first-round RT-PCR of the TCR CDR3. MiXCR, run by TCRdb on the multiplex PCR reads, gives a single entry per CDR3 protein. In the table there are over 500,000 distinct CDR3 sequences, around 15% of which are singletons. The sequenced sample consisted of blood. These receptor sequences come from a woman between 35 and 50 years old with Graves' hyperthyroidism.

This clonotype was observed many times. The V gene is TRBV20-1, the J gene TRBJ2-7; D possibly corresponds to TRBD1 (6 bases). V shed 6 bases and J shed 0 bases, with 15 bases lying between them. There are 14 residues in the CDR3. CDR1 and CDR2 from the germline V gene are DFQATT and SNEGSKA (reference sequence). The CDR3 spells CSAGRGHLSYEQYF. In DNA, the CDR3 is TGCAGTGCCGGCCGGGGACACCTCTCCTACGAGCAGTACTTC.

V is TRBV12-3 or TRBV12-4 and J is TRBJ1-1; 9 bases match TRBD1. This CDR3 has 16 residues. J gave up 3 bases and V 6 bases, and 11 bases lay outside the gene matches. CDR3 sequence: CASSHLPGQGDTEAFF. DNA for the CDR3: TGTGCCAGCAGCCACCTTCCGGGACAGGGTGACACTGAAGCTTTCTTT.